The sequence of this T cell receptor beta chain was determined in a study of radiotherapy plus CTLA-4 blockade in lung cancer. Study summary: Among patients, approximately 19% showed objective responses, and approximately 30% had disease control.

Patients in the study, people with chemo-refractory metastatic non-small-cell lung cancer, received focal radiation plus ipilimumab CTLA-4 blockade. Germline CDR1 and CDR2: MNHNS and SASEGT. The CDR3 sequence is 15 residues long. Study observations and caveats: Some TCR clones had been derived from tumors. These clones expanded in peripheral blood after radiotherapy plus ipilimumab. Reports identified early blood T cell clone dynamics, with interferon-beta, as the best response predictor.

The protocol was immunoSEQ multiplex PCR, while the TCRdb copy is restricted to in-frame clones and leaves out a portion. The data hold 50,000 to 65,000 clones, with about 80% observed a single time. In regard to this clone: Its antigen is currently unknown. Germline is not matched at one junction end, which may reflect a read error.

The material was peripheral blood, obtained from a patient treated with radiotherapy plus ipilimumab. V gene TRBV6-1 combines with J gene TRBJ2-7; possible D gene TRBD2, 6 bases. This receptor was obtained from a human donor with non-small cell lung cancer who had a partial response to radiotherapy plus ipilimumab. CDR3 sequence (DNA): TGTGCCAGCAGCGAAGGAGGGTCCGTGCGCTACGAGCAGTACTTC. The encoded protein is CASSEGGSVRYEQYF.